Listed here are 25 T cell receptor beta chains from one sample, sequenced in a study of cytomegalovirus exposure and HLA in healthy donors. The study ran its PCR with 60 Vbeta and 13 Jbeta primers. Produced via immunoSEQ multiplex PCR; TCRdb's table is partial and in-frame only. The data show roughly 190,000 clones, just over 75% seen once. Sequenced sample: PBMCs. The origin of the receptors is a woman younger than 45 in good health and CMV-seropositive.

There are a few counts of this clone. This chain joins TRBV5-6 and TRBJ2-3, with D possibly TRBD2 on 6 matching bases. The CDR3 spans 16 residues. Germline V gene data show CDR1 as SGHDT and CDR2 as YYEEEE. Between the trimmed V and J ends, which lost 1 base and 5 bases, there was a span of 17 bases. The CDR3 protein is CASSLFPSGEGDTQYF. The CDR3 DNA follows: TGTGCCAGCAGCTTGTTCCCCTCGGGAGAGGGAGATACGCAGTATTTT.

On this clone itself: The same CDR3 also results from other DNA sequences found in this sample. The chain uses TRBV5-1 and TRBJ1-1; perhaps TRBD1 as D (5 bases). CDR3 length: 14 amino acids. The germline gives CDR1 SGHRS, CDR2 YFSETQ. The V end was cut by 0 bases, the J end by 3 bases, with 9 bases between. The CDR3 nucleotides read TGCGCCAGCAGCTTGGGGGGGGGAGACACTGAAGCTTTCTTT. Translation: CASSLGGGDTEAFF.

CDR3 sequence: CAWSVGGPLAYEQYF. DNA for the CDR3: TGTGCCTGGAGTGTAGGGGGACCGCTGGCCTACGAGCAGTACTTC. The chain combines TRBV30 with TRBJ2-7; a possible D gene is TRBD1 (6 bases). Germline V gene lookup returns CDR1 GTSNPN and CDR2 SVGIG (reference sequence). V gave up 0 bases and J gave up 2 bases, with 14 bases separating them. The CDR3 consists of 15 residues. Combining the CDR3 with reference TRBV30 and TRBJ2-7 gives the whole variable domain SQTIHQWPATLVQPVGSPLSLECTVEGTSNPNLYWYRQAAGRGLQLLFYSVGIGQISSEVPQNLSASRPQDRQFILSSKKLLLSDSGFYLCAWSVGGPLAYEQYFGPGTRLTVT.

The gene calls are TRBV7-9 and TRBJ2-7; a possible D gene is TRBD2 (6 bases). Germline CDR1 SEHNR, CDR2 FQNEAQ (reference sequence). V lost 1 base to trimming and J lost 4 bases, with 14 bases between them. The CDR3 loop spans 15 amino acids. CDR3 protein: CASSLGQGGMYEQYF. The CDR3 region has the DNA TGTGCCAGCAGCTTAGGCCAAGGCGGGATGTACGAGCAGTACTTC. The full variable domain, in which reference TRBV7-9 and TRBJ2-7 provide the parts outside the CDR3, is DTGVSQNPRHKITKRGQNVTFRCDPISEHNRLYWYRQTLGQGPEFLTYFQNEAQLEKSRLLSDRFSAERPKGSFSTLEIQRTEQGDSAMYLCASSLGQGGMYEQYFGPGTRLTVT.

V gene TRBV7-9 combines with J gene TRBJ1-6; TRBD1 agrees at 9 bases. The CDR3 totals 15 residues. V gave up 6 bases and J gave up 8 bases; unmatched junction bases: 8. Germline CDR1 reads SEHNR; CDR2 reads FQNEAQ (reference sequence). The CDR3 DNA is TGTGCCAGCAGGACCGTGGGACAGGGCTATTCACCCCTCCACTTT. Its protein is CASRTVGQGYSPLHF.

This chain links TRBV7-2 with TRBJ2-7; 7 bases match TRBD1. Unmatched junction bases numbered 3, after V lost 5 bases and J lost 5 bases. Germline V CDR1 and CDR2: SGHTA, FQGNSA. The CDR3 consists of 12 residues. CDR3 DNA sequence: TGTGCCAGCAGCCATGACAGGGACGAGCAGTACTTC. As protein: CASSHDRDEQYF.

The chain combines TRBV2 with TRBJ1-1; 10 bases fit TRBD1. V was pared by 7 bases and J by 6 bases, with 14 bases of the junction left unmatched. The V gene's germline CDR1 is SNHLY and CDR2 FYNNEI. The CDR3 is 16 amino acids. CDR3 region: CASTRQGARQGAEAFF. The CDR3 DNA reads TGTGCCAGCACACGACAGGGGGCACGCCAGGGGGCTGAAGCTTTCTTT.

The chain recombines TRBV7-9 with TRBJ2-1; TRBD2 agrees at 7 bases. The CDR3 is 15 amino acids. CDR1 is SEHNR and CDR2 is FQNEAQ in the germline V gene (reference sequence). V trimming: 1 base; J trimming: 3 bases; junction bases outside the gene matches: 3. CDR3 amino acids: CASSLGASGYNEQFF. The CDR3 nucleotides read TGTGCCAGCAGCTTAGGGGCTAGCGGCTACAATGAGCAGTTCTTC.

A single count supports this clone. The rearrangement links TRBV4-3 to TRBJ1-2; tentative D call: TRBD1 (6 bases). Per germline, CDR1 LGHNA and CDR2 YSLEER. Trimming removed 0 bases from V and 2 bases from J, with 19 bases in between. There are 18 residues in the CDR3. The CDR3 DNA sequence: TGCGCCAGCAGCCAAGATGGGGGCAGGAGTAGCCTCAACTATGGCTACACCTTC. This encodes CASSQDGGRSSLNYGYTF.

This clone was observed once. The J gene is TRBJ1-1, the V gene TRBV18; TRBD1 aligns across 7 bases. V was clipped by 3 bases and J by 0 bases; unmatched bases: 4. The CDR3 is 15 residues long. Per the germline V gene, CDR1 is KGHSH and CDR2 is LQKENI. CDR3 in amino acids: CASSPETGLNTEAFF. In DNA, the CDR3 is TGTGCCAGCTCACCCGAGACAGGGTTGAACACTGAAGCTTTCTTT.

The rearrangement joins TRBV27 to TRBJ2-5; perhaps TRBD2 as D (6 bases). The CDR3 contains 14 residues. CDR1 MNHEY and CDR2 SMNVEV come from the germline V gene (reference sequence). Trimming removed 6 bases at V and 1 base at J, with 12 bases between. CDR3 nucleotides: TGTGCCAGCAGCTCACTAGCTACCCAAGAGACCCAGTACTTC. It codes for CASSSLATQETQYF.

There are a few counts of this clone. The chain carries TRBV4-3 and TRBJ1-2; 9 bases line up with TRBD1. Germline V CDR1 and CDR2: LGHNA, YSLEER. CDR3 size: 15 residues. V was clipped by 0 bases and J by 5 bases; unmatched bases: 4. CDR3 sequence: CASSQDSQGAYGYTF. As DNA, the CDR3 is TGCGCCAGCAGCCAAGATTCACAGGGGGCGTATGGCTACACCTTC.

This chain connects TRBV2 to TRBJ2-7, with 14 bases matching TRBD2. CDR1 is SNHLY and CDR2 is FYNNEI in the germline V gene. CDR3 length: 15 amino acids. The junction had 5 bases not matched to a gene; V was cut back by 4 bases and J by 6 bases. CDR3 sequence: CASSARGLAGGEQYF. The DNA of the CDR3 is TGTGCCAGCAGTGCGCGAGGACTAGCGGGAGGCGAGCAGTACTTC.

The chain combines TRBV9 with TRBJ2-1; D perhaps matches TRBD1 (7 bases). CDR1 is SGDLS and CDR2 is YYNGEE in the germline V gene. The CDR3 runs 14 residues. Trimming left V 2 bases short and J 4 bases short, with 10 bases between. The CDR3 spells CASSVEGQYNEQFF. The CDR3 DNA sequence: TGTGCCAGCAGCGTGGAGGGACAGTACAATGAGCAGTTCTTC.

The chain recombines TRBV5-4 with TRBJ2-7; D is possibly TRBD1 (6 bases). The CDR3 extends over 13 amino acids. V lost 6 bases, J lost 4 bases, and 14 bases lay in between. Germline lookup yields CDR1 SGHNT and CDR2 YYREEE (reference sequence). The CDR3 protein is CASNRDTGYEQYF. CDR3 DNA: TGTGCCAGCAACCGGGACACGGGTTACGAGCAGTACTTC. Combining the CDR3 with reference TRBV5-4 and TRBJ2-7 gives the whole variable domain ETGVTQSPTHLIKTRGQQVTLRCSSQSGHNTVSWYQQALGQGPQFIFQYYREEENGRGNFPPRFSGLQFPNYSSELNVNALELDDSALYLCASNRDTGYEQYFGPGTRLTVT.

The chain employs TRBV7-8 and TRBJ1-5, with 7 bases matching TRBD1. The germline gives CDR1 SGHVS, CDR2 FQNEAQ. The CDR3 sequence is 15 residues long. V was clipped by 4 bases and J by 0 bases; unmatched bases: 3. The CDR3 DNA reads as TGTGCCAGCAGCTGGGACAGAAATAGCAATCAGCCCCAGCATTTT. It codes for CASSWDRNSNQPQHF.

V and J are TRBV11-2 and TRBJ2-1; maybe TRBD2 (6 bases). V lost 4 bases, J lost 1 base, and 17 bases lay in between. CDR1 and CDR2 (germline): SGHAT, FQNNGV. There are 17 residues in the CDR3. The CDR3 here is CASSYTSSPGSYNEQFF. The DNA of the CDR3 is TGTGCCAGCAGCTACACTAGCTCCCCGGGGTCCTACAATGAGCAGTTCTTC.

CDR3 coding DNA: TGTGCCATCAGTGTAGGGGTTAGCACAGATACGCAGTATTTT. Its protein product is CAISVGVSTDTQYF. The V call is TRBV10-3, the J call TRBJ2-3, with D tentatively TRBD1 (5 bases). V lost 4 bases, J lost 0 bases, and 8 bases lay in between. Germline V lookup: CDR1 ENHRY, CDR2 SYGVKD. The CDR3 length is 14 residues.

The chain combines TRBV5-6 with TRBJ1-5, with 8 nucleotides matching TRBD1. The CDR3 has 16 residues. The germline CDR1 and CDR2 sequences are SGHDT and YYEEEE. V trimming: 2 bases; J trimming: 2 bases; junction bases outside the gene matches: 6. The CDR3 DNA reads as TGTGCCAGCAGCTTTTTACAGGGGGAAGGCAATCAGCCCCAGCATTTT. Its protein is CASSFLQGEGNQPQHF.

J is TRBJ2-5 and V is TRBV27; maybe TRBD2 (6 bases). Germline V gene data show CDR1 as MNHEY and CDR2 as SMNVEV (reference sequence). The V gene lost 4 bases and the J gene lost 5 bases, with 11 bases spanning the gap. The CDR3 runs to 13 residues. CDR3 in amino acids: CASSWGVGETQYF. In DNA form, the CDR3 reads TGTGCCAGCAGTTGGGGGGTTGGGGAGACCCAGTACTTC.

The sample holds a few counts of this clone. The chain uses TRBV6-6 and TRBJ2-1, with D perhaps TRBD1 (7 bases). The germline gives CDR1 MNHNY, CDR2 SVGAGI (reference sequence). This CDR3 has 13 amino acids. V was cut by 6 bases and J by 8 bases, with 14 bases left in between. The CDR3 nucleotides read TGTGCCAGCAGGTCAACAGGGGAGGATGAGCAGTTCTTC. Encoded protein: CASRSTGEDEQFF.

The chain uses TRBV25-1 and TRBJ2-2, with D unclear. The CDR3 consists of 14 residues. The V gene's germline CDR1 is MGHDK and CDR2 SYGVNS. Trimming shortened V by 3 bases and J by 2 bases, and 7 bases separated the two germline ends. The CDR3 here is CASSDRHNTGELFF. The CDR3 DNA follows: TGTGCCAGCAGTGACCGACATAACACCGGGGAGCTGTTTTTT.

V gene TRBV7-9 combines with J gene TRBJ2-4; TRBD1 matches 10 bases. Per the germline V gene, CDR1 is SEHNR and CDR2 is FQNEAQ (reference sequence). V shed 4 bases, J shed 5 bases, and the junction held 2 bases outside the gene matches. The CDR3 totals 14 residues. CDR3 nucleotides: TGTGCCAGCAGCTCCGGGACAGGGGAAAACATTCAGTACTTC. Encoded protein: CASSSGTGENIQYF.

This sequence joins TRBV6-5 and TRBJ2-3; D may be TRBD2 (5 bases). The CDR3 is 13 amino acids. From germline, CDR1 is MNHEY and CDR2 SVGAGI. V lost 5 bases, J lost 5 bases, and 11 bases lay in between. CDR3 nucleotide sequence: TGTGCCAGCAGTACCCTAAGCGGAGATACGCAGTATTTT. This encodes CASSTLSGDTQYF.

This chain connects TRBV30 to TRBJ2-7, with 11 bases identical to TRBD1. V gave up 4 bases and J gave up 6 bases; unmatched junction bases: 8. Germline CDR1 is GTSNPN and CDR2 is SVGIG (reference sequence). The CDR3 consists of 14 residues. CDR3 nucleotide sequence: TGTGCCTGGAAGGGACAGGGGGGGTACGGCGAGCAGTACTTC. Encoded protein: CAWKGQGGYGEQYF.